The clone carrying this T cell receptor (beta chain) was detected only a few times. Its target is unknown. This CDR3 spans 17 amino acids. The germline CDR1 and CDR2 sequences are SGDLS and YYNGEE. V trimming: 3 bases; J trimming: 1 base; junction bases outside the gene matches: 4. Treg sorting used a CD4+CD25+CD127-/low gate. General study points: In terms of TCR gene usage, tumor memory CD4+ T cells clustered together with blood and lymph node memory CD4+ cells, as well as with lymph node naive CD4+ cells. Larger-cohort validation covered only one TCR beta V-J rearrangement. Greatest tumor Treg TCR overlap was with tumor naive CD4+ cells.

After constant-region reverse-primer amplification, full-length variable regions underwent semi-nested PCR with Nested Universal Primer A. Each CDR3 protein is one row after TCRdb ran MiXCR on the 5' RACE reads. The profile shows about 43,000 distinct CDR3 sequences, around 23% of them singletons. The sequence was collected from a female donor with breast cancer. The gene calls are TRBV9 and TRBJ2-2, with 12 positions matching TRBD2. The sequencing sample was made of Tregs sorted from a lymph node. CDR3: CASSGRGLAGNTGELFF. DNA of the CDR3: TGTGCCAGCAGCGGAAGGGGACTAGCGGGGAACACCGGGGAGCTGTTTTTT.